These 22 T cell receptor beta chains share one sample of origin, sequenced in a study of T cell repertoires in cytomegalovirus infection. These receptors have no known antigen. TCRdb reanalysed the reads using MiXCR and keeps one entry per CDR3 protein. The sample carries a few hundred thousand distinct CDR3 sequences, 40% recorded once. Here the sequenced sample was cultured PBMCs, taken from culture after CMV antigen stimulation. The origin of the receptors is a human donor in good health (CMV status not recorded). Some clones in this sample may be carry-over from other donors' samples.

The V call is TRBV19, the J call TRBJ1-1; 7 bases are shared with TRBD1. CDR3 length equals 14 residues. The ends lost 5 bases at V and 0 bases at J; junction bases unmatched: 3. Germline V gene data show CDR1 as LNHDA and CDR2 as SQIVND (reference sequence). Written as DNA, the CDR3 is TGTGCCAGTAGTGTGACAGGGTTGAACACTGAAGCTTTCTTT. Encoded protein: CASSVTGLNTEAFF.

V usage is TRBV6-5 and J usage is TRBJ1-4; D unclear. V was trimmed by 0 bases and J by 5 bases, leaving 10 bases between them. CDR3 length: 15 residues. Looked up from germline, CDR1 is MNHEY and CDR2 is SVGAGI. The CDR3 loop is CASSYSEGSNEKLFF. For the CDR3, the DNA is TGTGCCAGCAGTTACTCCGAAGGATCCAATGAAAAACTGTTTTTT.

This clonotype was seen more than once but under ten times. This chain connects TRBV12-3 or TRBV12-4 to TRBJ1-2; 7 bases line up with TRBD1. There are 13 residues in the CDR3. Germline trimming cut 1 base from V and 8 bases from J; bases unmatched to any gene: 4. The CDR3 coding sequence is TGTGCCAGCAGTTTAGGAGACAGGGTCGGCTACACCTTC. It is translated as CASSLGDRVGYTF.

For this clonotype: The junction and the germline gene differ at one end; a read error may be behind it. This chain connects TRBV11-2 to TRBJ2-3; TRBD1 or TRBD2 may be the D gene (9 bases each). The CDR3 contains 13 residues. From germline, CDR1 is SGHAT and CDR2 FQNNGV. The CDR3 spells CASSFSGGQGSNF. Written as DNA, the CDR3 is TGTGCCAGCAGCTTTAGCGGGGGACAGGGTTCGAATTTT.

The V call is TRBV6-5, the J call TRBJ2-1, with 10 bases fitting TRBD2. Germline-derived CDR1 and CDR2 are MNHEY and SVGAGI. V lost 5 bases and J lost 6; bases outside the gene matches: 10. This CDR3 has 16 amino acids. Here the CDR3 reads CASSTSPGTSANEQFF. CDR3 sequence (DNA): TGTGCCAGCAGTACCAGCCCCGGGACTAGCGCCAATGAGCAGTTCTTC.

This clonotype turned up a few times. The V gene is TRBV7-2, the J gene TRBJ2-5, with 11 bases matching TRBD2. The CDR3 totals 18 residues. The V gene's germline CDR1 is SGHTA and CDR2 FQGNSA. Trimming took 2 bases from V and 2 from J; bases not matched to a gene: 10. CDR3 sequence reads: CASSLWGRGLAVQETQYF. CDR3 nucleotides: TGTGCCAGCAGCTTATGGGGCAGGGGACTAGCGGTACAAGAGACCCAGTACTTC.

The CDR3 loop is CASSHRTGVFEQYF. The CDR3 DNA is TGTGCCAGCAGCCACAGGACAGGGGTCTTCGAGCAGTACTTC. This chain connects TRBV7-8 to TRBJ2-7, with 9 bases fitting TRBD1. The junction had 8 bases not matched to a gene; V was cut back by 5 bases and J by 6 bases. CDR3 length: 14 residues. Germline lookup yields CDR1 SGHVS and CDR2 FQNEAQ.

V gene TRBV20-1 combines with J gene TRBJ2-1; D may be TRBD1 (5 bases). Germline CDR1 DFQATT, CDR2 SNEGSKA (reference sequence). The V and J ends lost 0 bases and 4 bases respectively, with 13 bases between them. The length of the CDR3 is 15 residues. In DNA, the CDR3 is TGCAGTGCTAGAGATGGACAAGCGATATACAATGAGCAGTTCTTC. Translation gives CSARDGQAIYNEQFF.

CDR3 sequence (DNA): TGTGCCAGCAGCTCGCAGGGGATAGGTGAAAAACTGTTTTTT. It codes for CASSSQGIGEKLFF. The chain joins TRBV11-2 to TRBJ1-4, with D tentatively TRBD1 (6 bases). This CDR3 contains 14 residues. In germline, CDR1 is SGHAT, CDR2 FQNNGV. V lost 4 bases to trimming and J lost 7 bases, with 13 bases between them.

This chain joins TRBV10-3 and TRBJ2-1; 9 bases are shared with TRBD2. The junction had 8 bases not matched to a gene; V was cut back by 6 bases and J by 5 bases. Germline CDR1 reads ENHRY; CDR2 reads SYGVKD. The CDR3 contains 15 residues. CDR3 DNA sequence: TGTGCCATCAGGGGTAGCGGGAGCATACACAATGAGCAGTTCTTC. Encoded protein: CAIRGSGSIHNEQFF.

This clonotype was seen only a few times. The CDR3 does not close with the conserved phenylalanine or tryptophan, likely indicating a read error. The limits of the CDR3 on the DNA are not certain, so only TCRdb's listed CDR3 is given. The chain is built from TRBV7-4 and TRBJ1-4; the tabulated D call, TRBD1, remains unverified against the DNA. CDR1 is SGHVT, CDR2 SQSDAQ, per germline. The CDR3 spans 8 amino acids, including both terminal residues. CDR3 region: CASPSPLG.

V gene TRBV2 combines with J gene TRBJ2-1, with 7 nucleotides matching TRBD1. V shed 7 bases and J 10 bases; nucleotides not matched to a gene: 7. Germline assignment: CDR1 SNHLY and CDR2 FYNNEI. The CDR3 length is 12 residues. Here the CDR3 DNA reads TGTGCCAGCACCATTACAGGGGAAGAGCAGTTCTTC. Its translation: CASTITGEEQFF.

This chain connects TRBV4-1 to TRBJ2-7, with D hard to call. The CDR3 length is 15 residues. CDR1 MGHRA and CDR2 YSYEKL come from the germline V gene. Trimming shortened V by 11 bases and J by 3 bases, and 23 bases separated the two germline ends. Written as DNA, the CDR3 is TGCGCCCCCAAGGCAAGAGCCTCCTTGGACTACGAGCAGTACTTC. Translated, it gives CAPKARASLDYEQYF.

This clonotype turned up a few times. The V gene is TRBV12-3 or TRBV12-4, the J gene TRBJ1-2; no reliable D call. The V end was cut by 7 bases, the J end by 8 bases, with 14 bases between. CDR3 length: 12 amino acids. The CDR3 region has the DNA TGTGCCAGCATTAGGAGGGCATCCGGCTACACCTTC. Translating it yields CASIRRASGYTF.

This clonotype has more than one count but fewer than ten. The V call is TRBV7-2, the J call TRBJ1-1; the D gene is possibly TRBD1 (6 bases). The CDR3 is made up of 14 amino acids. V was clipped by 11 bases and J by 4 bases, with 20 bases between them. Germline V gives CDR1 SGHTA, CDR2 FQGNSA. The CDR3 region has the DNA TGTGCCTCCAAGCCCGAGACAGGAGGCACTGAAGCTTTCTTT. This gives the protein CASKPETGGTEAFF.

The rearrangement links TRBV7-8 to TRBJ2-3; tentatively, D is TRBD1 (6 bases). The germline gives CDR1 SGHVS, CDR2 FQNEAQ. The CDR3 length is 17 residues. The V end was cut by 3 bases, the J end by 4 bases, with 20 bases between. CDR3 bases: TGTGCCAGCAGCTTGGCTGGGGGCAGTGGTCCAGCAGATACGCAGTATTTT. Translation: CASSLAGGSGPADTQYF.

This rearrangement joins TRBV7-6 to TRBJ2-1, with a possible D match to TRBD2 (7 bases). Trimming cost V 6 bases and J 10 bases, with 13 bases left between them. In germline, CDR1 is SGHVS, CDR2 FNYEAQ. The CDR3 is made up of 12 amino acids. CDR3 sequence reads: CASRGGGHEQFF. The CDR3 bases are TGTGCCAGCAGGGGGGGGGGCCACGAGCAGTTCTTC.

The V gene is TRBV19, the J gene TRBJ2-7, with 11 bases lining up with TRBD1. With 5 bases clipped from V and 2 bases from J, the junction kept 5 bases outside the gene matches. The CDR3 covers 15 residues. Germline-derived CDR1 and CDR2 are LNHDA and SQIVND (reference sequence). The chain's CDR3 is CASSPRDRGAYEQYF. Written as DNA, the CDR3 is TGTGCCAGTAGTCCCAGGGACAGGGGGGCCTACGAGCAGTACTTC.

The CDR3 spells CASSQEGGYTF. As DNA, the CDR3 is TGTGCCAGCAGCCAAGAAGGGGGCTACACCTTC. The rearrangement uses TRBV3-1 and TRBJ1-2; D not certain. Germline V gene sequence: CDR1 LGHDT, CDR2 YNNKEL (reference sequence). Trimming removed 0 bases at V and 8 bases at J, with 4 bases between. The CDR3 has 11 amino acids.

This clonotype has just one count. The chain is built from TRBV20-1 and TRBJ1-1; no definite D call. The CDR3 extends over 12 amino acids. V was cut by 6 bases and J by 4 bases, with 12 bases left in between. Germline CDR1 and CDR2: DFQATT and SNEGSKA (reference sequence). CDR3 sequence reads: CSASQRGTEAFF. The CDR3 DNA follows: TGCAGTGCGAGTCAGCGGGGCACTGAAGCTTTCTTT.

This chain links TRBV19 with TRBJ1-2; TRBD1 aligns across 7 bases. The CDR3 consists of 17 residues. With 3 bases clipped from V and 7 bases from J, the junction kept 17 bases outside the gene matches. Germline-derived CDR1 and CDR2 are LNHDA and SQIVND (reference sequence). CDR3 DNA: TGTGCCAGTAGTATCGGGACAGCTATACCTGCTAATAGTGGCTACACCTTC. It codes for CASSIGTAIPANSGYTF.

The J gene is TRBJ2-2, the V gene TRBV12-3 or TRBV12-4; 8 bases match TRBD1. The CDR3 is 15 amino acids. V dropped 6 bases and J dropped 7; count of bases not matched to a gene: 10. The CDR3 here is CASSSSGGAIGELFF. The DNA of the CDR3 is TGTGCCAGCAGCTCCTCAGGGGGCGCGATCGGGGAGCTGTTTTTT.